The next 11 T cell receptor beta chains were all read from a single sample in a study of T cell responses to AZD1222 COVID-19 vaccine. Sequencing was performed with immunoSEQ multiplex PCR; in TCRdb, only in-frame clones are kept and a portion is missing. The data show about 110,000 clones, approximately 85% seen once. Source: peripheral blood, taken on day 0 of AZD1222 vaccination. These receptors all stem from an adult in good health.

This chain joins TRBV19 and TRBJ1-5; 7 bases are a match to TRBD1. CDR3 length: 14 residues. J gave up 6 bases and V 7 bases, and 9 bases lay outside the gene matches. Germline values: CDR1 LNHDA, CDR2 SQIVND (reference sequence). The DNA of the CDR3 is TGTGCCAGTACCCAAGGGGGCTTCGGTCAGCCCCAGCATTTT. Translated: CASTQGGFGQPQHF.

The chain carries TRBV19 and TRBJ1-5; 8 bases fit TRBD1. The CDR3 loop spans 15 amino acids. Germline trimming cut 0 bases from V and 7 bases from J; bases unmatched to any gene: 5. Germline CDR1 and CDR2: LNHDA and SQIVND (reference sequence). This chain's CDR3 is CASSIDRGLDQPQHF. The CDR3 DNA is TGTGCCAGTAGTATAGACAGGGGGCTTGACCAGCCCCAGCATTTT.

The chain employs TRBV23-1 and TRBJ1-5; D is undetermined. TRBV23-1 counts as an open reading frame of uncertain function. V lost 7 bases and J 0 bases, leaving 13 bases between the germline ends. The CDR3 runs to 15 residues. CDR3 residues: CASISPDCSNQPQHF. In DNA, the CDR3 is TGCGCCAGCATCTCCCCGGACTGTAGCAATCAGCCCCAGCATTTT.

This chain connects TRBV19 to TRBJ2-7, with a weak D call TRBD2 (5 bases). CDR3 size: 11 residues. Trimming stripped 3 bases from V and 7 bases from J, with 7 bases between. Germline V gives CDR1 LNHDA, CDR2 SQIVND (reference sequence). The DNA for the CDR3 is TGTGCCAGTAGTATTGGGAGAGAGCAGTACTTC. Translating gives CASSIGREQYF.

The chain is built from TRBV19 and TRBJ2-5; D may be TRBD2 (6 bases). Germline V gives CDR1 LNHDA, CDR2 SQIVND (reference sequence). The CDR3 runs to 17 residues. Trimming stripped 3 bases from V and 2 bases from J, with 19 bases between. CDR3 DNA sequence: TGTGCCAGTAGTATTGGCGGAGGGGCGATACATCAAGAGACCCAGTACTTC. It yields the protein CASSIGGGAIHQETQYF.

The J gene is TRBJ1-6, the V gene TRBV6-5; no clear D gene. Germline values: CDR1 MNHEY, CDR2 SVGAGI. Trimming left V 0 bases short and J 8 bases short, with 14 bases between. This CDR3 has 16 amino acids. The CDR3 DNA is TGTGCCAGCAGTTACTCGATGCCCGGACGATATTCACCCCTCCACTTT. Residues: CASSYSMPGRYSPLHF.

This clone was found once. The gene calls are TRBV3-1 (or the pseudogene TRBV3-2) and TRBJ1-3; D not certain. In germline, CDR1 is LGHDT, CDR2 YNNKEL (reference sequence). The CDR3 runs to 14 residues. V was trimmed by 2 bases and J by 0 bases, leaving 5 bases between them. The CDR3 nucleotides are TGTGCCAGCAGCCAATCGGGCTCTGGAAACACCATATATTTT. Protein: CASSQSGSGNTIYF.

The chain joins TRBV3-1 (or the pseudogene TRBV3-2) to TRBJ2-7, with D possibly being TRBD1 (5 bases). The germline V gene encodes CDR1 LGHDT and CDR2 YNNKEL (reference sequence). The CDR3 is 17 residues long. Trimming removed 1 base at V and 2 bases at J, with 18 bases between. CDR3 DNA: TGTGCCAGCAGCCAAGGCGCGCCAGACAGCCCGACCTACGAGCAGTACTTC. Amino acids: CASSQGAPDSPTYEQYF.

The rearrangement links TRBV7-2 to TRBJ1-5, with D hard to call. Trimming took off 4 bases at V and 4 bases at J, with 17 bases between the two ends. Germline CDR1 is SGHTA and CDR2 is FQGNSA. The CDR3 extends over 16 amino acids. DNA of the CDR3: TGTGCCAGCAGCTCCCCGGAGGGTGGACCAAATCAGCCCCAGCATTTT. This translates into CASSSPEGGPNQPQHF.

The rearrangement joins TRBV4-2 to TRBJ1-6; D is perhaps TRBD1 (5 bases). This CDR3 has 16 amino acids. Germline values: CDR1 LGHNA, CDR2 YNFKEQ. V lost 1 base and J 11 bases, leaving 18 bases between the germline ends. The CDR3 DNA sequence: TGTGCCAGCAGCCAAGGTGGGGGAGATTCAATGGCACCCCTCCACTTT. This gives the protein CASSQGGGDSMAPLHF.

The chain links TRBV5-4 to TRBJ2-3; either TRBD1 or TRBD2 may supply D (5 bases each). Germline values: CDR1 SGHNT, CDR2 YYREEE (reference sequence). The V and J ends lost 4 bases and 3 bases respectively, with 15 bases between them. This CDR3 has 15 residues. The CDR3 nucleotides are TGTGCCAGCAGCCCGGTGGGGGATAGAACAGATACGCAGTATTTT. As protein: CASSPVGDRTDTQYF.